The entry that follows covers one TCR beta chain sequence. Its antigen is as yet unknown. A multiplex PCR was run with 60 Vbeta primers and 13 Jbeta primers. The repertoire was sequenced with immunoSEQ multiplex PCR; TCRdb's copy has only in-frame clones and lacks some. The table has 100,000 to 150,000 clones, around 77% seen once. The data originate from a study of cytomegalovirus exposure and HLA in healthy donors. Overall study findings and caveats: About 150 TCR beta chains were listed as cytomegalovirus-associated. DRB1 showed the most TCR associations and HLA-C the fewest in a later analysis, as rates varied by HLA locus. Some V segments, including TRBV6-2 and TRBV6-3, were excluded as indistinguishable. Earlier results showed most TCR beta V segments being productive about 87% or about 30% of the time.

The CDR3 runs 17 residues. This receptor was taken from a woman aged 40 to 50 in good health and CMV-seropositive. The sequencing input was PBMCs. This chain uses TRBV21-1 with TRBJ2-1; the table's TRBD2 call for D was not verified on the DNA. TRBV21-1 is reported as a pseudogene. As DNA, the CDR3 is TGTGCCAGCAGCAAAGTACCTAGCGGGAGGGCCGTCCATGAGCAGTTCTTC. Encoded protein: CASSKVPSGRAVHEQFF.